The source of this T cell receptor (beta chain) is a study of blood T cell repertoires in COVID-19 (TCRdb year 2020). With regard to the full study: Samples from collaborators originated in the United States, Italy and Spain and spanned both the acute and convalescent phases of COVID-19. The prospective study material was composed of cDNA or gDNA derived from T cells, B-cell-depleted T cells, or PBMCs. The dataset comprised deeply sampled blood TCRbeta repertoires from subjects exposed to, actively infected with, or recovered from COVID-19. The repertoires were made available in a free public database intended to serve as a resource for research on the immune response to SARS-CoV-2. Samples came from the ongoing ImmuneRACE study (first 160 participants) plus 1,254 subjects from 6 global collaborators. Nearly every sample came with metadata listing a de-identified subject ID, COVID-19 status, age in years and sex. HLA class I and class II types, where available, came from metadata supplied by the sample provider rather than from assay-based typing.

The immunoSEQ Assay, a bias-controlled multiplex PCR, was used to amplify TCRbeta CDR3 regions from genomic DNA. Regarding the original processing steps: The number of nucleated cells in each sample was estimated by amplification of reference gene primers within the assay. To quantify the absolute abundance of each unique TCRbeta CDR3 rearrangement, sequence reads were collapsed and filtered. For each sample, productive Simpson clonality was calculated as the square root of Simpson's diversity index across productive rearrangements. Sourced from immuneACCESS, this table was stored by TCRdb with only in-frame sequences that have V and J called. A share of the clones is absent; for the studies checked, an unresolved V gene accounts for under half, and the remainder has no known explanation. The D gene and trimming were derived from the DNA, and the V and J assignments and clone size from that table. Recorded for this sample are about 320,000 clones; roughly 88% of them occurred a single time. The top ten constitute 1.6% of the sample.

General study outcomes and caveats: How much clinical and demographic metadata was included differed by source and by participant, and the metadata was provided uncurated.

Including cysteine and phenylalanine, the CDR3 has 11 amino acids. Just the 33-base CDR3 DNA is kept, in frame starting at base 1. The germline V gene (reference sequence) specifies DFQATT as CDR1 and SNEGSKA as CDR2. The junction carries 12 bases between V and J, which are trimmed by 6 bases and 7 bases respectively. On this clone: This clone's antigen is unknown. No base quality values were provided; no much bigger clone lies one nucleotide off.

The collaborating institutions used their own protocols to collect whole blood in K2EDTA tubes. For TCRbeta analysis, collaborators shipped samples as frozen whole blood, isolated PBMCs, or DNA extracted from either of those sample types. Sequencing input: peripheral blood. In this chain, TRBV20-1 is recombined with TRBJ1-1, with an unclear D gene assignment. The sequence was collected from a woman aged 50 to 60 with acute or convalescent COVID-19. CDR3 reads: CSAARGYEAFF. The DNA is TGCAGTGCGGCTCGGGGTTATGAAGCTTTCTTT.